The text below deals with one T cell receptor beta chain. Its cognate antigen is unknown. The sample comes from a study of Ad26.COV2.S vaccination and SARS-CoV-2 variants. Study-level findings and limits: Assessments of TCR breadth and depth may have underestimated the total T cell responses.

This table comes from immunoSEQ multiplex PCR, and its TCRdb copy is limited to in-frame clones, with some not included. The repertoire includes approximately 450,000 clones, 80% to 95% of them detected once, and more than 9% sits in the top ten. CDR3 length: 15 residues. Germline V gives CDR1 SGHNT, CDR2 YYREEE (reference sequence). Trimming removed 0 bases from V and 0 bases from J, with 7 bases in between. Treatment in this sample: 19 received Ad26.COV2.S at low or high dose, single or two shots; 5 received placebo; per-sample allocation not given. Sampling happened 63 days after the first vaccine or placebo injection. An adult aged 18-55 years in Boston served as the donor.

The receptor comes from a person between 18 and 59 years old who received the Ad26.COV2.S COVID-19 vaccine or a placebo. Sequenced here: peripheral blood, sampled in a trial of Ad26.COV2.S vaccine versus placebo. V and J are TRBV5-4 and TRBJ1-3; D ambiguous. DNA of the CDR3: TGTGCCAGCAGCTTGGGGCGGAACTCTGGAAACACCATATATTTT. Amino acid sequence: CASSLGRNSGNTIYF.